This T cell receptor (beta chain) originates from a study of T-cell memory formation after mild COVID-19. In the study overall: Largely donor-specific sequence clusters came from two donors. General study points: While clones contracting from day 15 to 85 were balanced between CD4 and CD8, later expanders leaned CD4+. Some responding clones appeared in pre-infection memory, suggesting cross-reactive memory joined.

To note about this clonotype: Its target is unknown.

The authors produced TCR alpha and TCR beta cDNA libraries with sample barcodes and UMIs by 5'RACE using constant-segment primers. From the 5' RACE reads, TCRdb called clonotypes with MiXCR, one entry per CDR3 protein. The table shows just over 400,000 distinct CDR3 sequences, with about 25% occurring only once. Specimen: PBMCs or a T cell subset sorted from them (not recorded which). The sequence was obtained from an adult woman who had mild COVID-19 (a few samples of this study predate the infection). Cell type and time point are not known.

CDR3 sequence: CASSPLTGNSSYEQYF. DNA of the CDR3: TGTGCCAGCAGTCCTTTGACAGGGAATTCCTCCTACGAGCAGTACTTC. The rearrangement links TRBV6-6 to TRBJ2-7; TRBD1 agrees at 7 bases. CDR1 and CDR2 (germline): MNHNY, SVGAGI (reference sequence). The CDR3 length is 16 residues. Unmatched junction bases numbered 10, after V lost 5 bases and J lost 0 bases.